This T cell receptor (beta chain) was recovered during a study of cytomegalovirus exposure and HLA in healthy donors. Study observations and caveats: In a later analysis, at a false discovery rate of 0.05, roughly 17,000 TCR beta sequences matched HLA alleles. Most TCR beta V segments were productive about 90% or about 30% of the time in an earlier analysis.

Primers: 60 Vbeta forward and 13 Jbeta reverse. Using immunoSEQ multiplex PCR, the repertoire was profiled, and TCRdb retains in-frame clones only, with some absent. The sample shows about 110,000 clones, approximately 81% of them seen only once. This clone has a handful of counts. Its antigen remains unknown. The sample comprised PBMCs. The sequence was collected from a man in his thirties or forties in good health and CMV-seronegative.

CDR3 bases: TGTGCCAGCAGTGAATCTTCTGAGGGCTATGAGCAGTTCTTC. This encodes CASSESSEGYEQFF. V and J are TRBV6-4 and TRBJ2-1; perhaps TRBD2 as D (5 bases). From germline, CDR1 is MRHNA and CDR2 SNTAGT. V was pared by 3 bases and J by 8 bases, with 14 bases between. The CDR3 contains 14 residues.